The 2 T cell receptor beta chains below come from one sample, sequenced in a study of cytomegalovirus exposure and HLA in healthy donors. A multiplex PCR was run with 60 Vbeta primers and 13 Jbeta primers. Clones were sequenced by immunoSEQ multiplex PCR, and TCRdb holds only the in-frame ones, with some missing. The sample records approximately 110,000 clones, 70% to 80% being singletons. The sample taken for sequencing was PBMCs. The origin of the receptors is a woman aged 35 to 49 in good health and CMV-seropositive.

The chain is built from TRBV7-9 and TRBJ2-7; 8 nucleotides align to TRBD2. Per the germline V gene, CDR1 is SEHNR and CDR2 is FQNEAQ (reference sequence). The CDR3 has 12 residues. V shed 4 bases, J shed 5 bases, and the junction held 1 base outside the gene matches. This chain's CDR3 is CASSYSGNEQYF. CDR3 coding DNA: TGTGCCAGCAGCTATAGCGGGAACGAGCAGTACTTC.

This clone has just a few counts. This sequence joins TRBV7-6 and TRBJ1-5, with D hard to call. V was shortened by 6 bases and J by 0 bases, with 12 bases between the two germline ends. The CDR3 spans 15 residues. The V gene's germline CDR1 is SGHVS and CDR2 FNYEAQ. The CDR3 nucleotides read TGTGCCAGCAGTCTAAGCGCATATAGCAATCAGCCCCAGCATTTT. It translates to CASSLSAYSNQPQHF.